Sequencing of this TCR beta chain was carried out in a study of circulating and synovial CD4+ cells in juvenile arthritis. The trim removed 4 bases at V and 5 bases at J, leaving 6 bases unmatched. The CDR3 runs 16 residues. The germline V gene encodes CDR1 MGHRA and CDR2 YSYEKL. Assay: immunoSEQ multiplex PCR; the TCRdb copy retains only in-frame clones and omits some. The sample has 32,000 or so clones, nearly 95% seen once; the top ten hold less than 0.2%. This receptor was obtained from a human donor with juvenile idiopathic arthritis. The sample comprised CD4+ T cells from blood. The rearrangement links TRBV4-1 to TRBJ2-5; 14 positions match TRBD2. The CDR3 is CASSPRGLAGVETQYF. The CDR3 DNA follows: TGCGCCAGCAGCCCACGGGGACTAGCGGGAGTGGAGACCCAGTACTTC.